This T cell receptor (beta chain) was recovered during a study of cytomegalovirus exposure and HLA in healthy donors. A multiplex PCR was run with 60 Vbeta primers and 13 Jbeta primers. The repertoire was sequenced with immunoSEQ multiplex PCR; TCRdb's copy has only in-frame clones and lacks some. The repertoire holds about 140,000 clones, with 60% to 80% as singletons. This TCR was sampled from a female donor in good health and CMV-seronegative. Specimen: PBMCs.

The chain's CDR3 is CASTTPTGARGEQYF. In nucleotides, the CDR3 is TGTGCCAGCACCACCCCAACAGGGGCGCGGGGCGAGCAGTACTTC. The V gene is TRBV28, the J gene TRBJ2-7; the D gene is possibly TRBD1 (7 bases). V was shortened by 7 bases and J by 6 bases, with 22 bases between the two germline ends. Germline CDR1 MDHEN, CDR2 SYDVKM. The CDR3 is 15 amino acids. The full variable domain, with the rest looked up from reference TRBV28 and TRBJ2-7, is DVKVTQSSRYLVKRTGEKVFLECVQDMDHENMFWYRQDPGLGLRLIYFSYDVKMKEKGDIPEGYSVSREKKERFSLILESASTNQTSMYLCASTTPTGARGEQYFGPGTRLTVT.